This TCR beta chain derives from a study of cytotoxic CD8 clonotypes in ibrutinib-treated CLL (dated by TCRdb to about 2021). For context, the study as a whole: The cohort had about ten relapsed/refractory and roughly 14 treatment-naive patients; roughly 17 were IGHV unmutated. Partial responses were observed in some 24 patients and complete responses in 2; after a median follow-up of 68 months, remission was maintained in approximately 15 patients and progression was observed in approximately 12. Cryopreserved peripheral blood mononuclear cells were obtained prior to treatment, at the time of response, and at either disease progression or sustained remission. Every sample from remission and from progressive disease was obtained while the patients were still on ibrutinib. Longitudinal samples were available for about 30% of the roughly 86 trial participants. The response samples were drawn at a median of approximately 11 months into treatment, with a range of about 6 to 36 months. On average, each sample had 255,043 productive templates and about 89,000 productive rearrangements.

On a MiSeq, deep resolution sequencing aimed for a depth between 1 in 1 million and 1 in 200,000 T cells, with each clonotype covered around 9.2x on average. The immunoSEQ hsTCRB Kit was used to generate TCR beta libraries. The study's own analysis went as follows. Data were analyzed with ImmunoSEQ Data Assistant and ImmunoSEQ Analyzer, with V, D and J genes assigned per IMGT definitions. Clonality, which ranges from 0 to 1, was calculated as one minus the normalized Shannon entropy of productive rearrangement frequencies. Only overrepresented clonotypes making up at least 0.05% of each patient's repertoire were included in the public clonotype analysis. Roughly 13 age-matched healthy donor repertoires from immuneACCESS were used as controls for clonality. Sourced from immuneACCESS, this table was stored by TCRdb with only in-frame sequences that have V and J called. A share of the clones is absent; for the studies checked, an unresolved V gene accounts for under half, and the remainder has no known explanation. Clonal size and the V and J genes are those of that table, whereas D and trimming came from the DNA. The sample table holds about 68,000 clones, of which roughly 72% were seen once. Of the sample, 5.7% falls within the top ten clones.

The CDR3 starts with the cysteine, ends with the phenylalanine, and has 15 residues. Only the CDR3 portion is preserved as DNA: 45 bases, with reading frame beginning at the first base. Here V drops 4 bases and J drops 1 base, and the junction holds 6 bases not matched to any gene. From a lookup of the germline V gene, CDR1 and CDR2 are SGHRS and YFSETQ. Overall study outcomes, separate from this receptor: An increase in clonality was observed at ibrutinib response, with clonality remaining stable during sustained remission and falling back toward baseline at progression. Sustained-remission and progressing patients did not have matched sampling times, and lymph node repertoires were not examined. Public clonotypes were rare and either contracted or stayed stable during treatment, and the rise in clonality at ibrutinib response reflected the expansion of private clonotypes. Baseline clonality exceeded that of age-matched healthy donors and correlated strongly with circulating CD8+ T-cell counts.

The time point tag for this specimen amounts to: 12 to 13 months on ibrutinib. For TCR beta library preparation, roughly 2.1 micrograms of genomic DNA were isolated from cryopreserved PBMCs. Longitudinal blood samples from CLL patients on ibrutinib monotherapy were analyzed using high-throughput TCR beta sequencing. The patients took part in an open-label, single-center phase 2 trial of ibrutinib monotherapy. With respect to this clone: Which antigen it targets is not known. Per-base qualities were not stored, and no clone one base away is much larger.

The sequences come from PBMCs, collected after 12 months of ibrutinib treatment. This TCR was sampled from a human donor with chronic lymphocytic leukemia. Here the chain combines TRBV5-1 and TRBJ2-3; 7 junctional bases match TRBD2. The CDR3 region has the sequence CASSRGLPRTDTQYF. The sequenced DNA: TGCGCCAGCAGCCGGGGACTACCCCGCACAGATACGCAGTATTTT.